Presented here are 17 T cell receptor beta chains from one specimen sequenced in a study of blood T cell repertoires in COVID-19. Libraries were prepared by immunoSEQ multiplex PCR; TCRdb keeps only in-frame clonotypes and omits some of them. The sample includes some 130,000 clones, roughly 88% of them seen just once. Sequencing was performed on peripheral blood. All receptors come from a man aged 50 to 59 with acute or convalescent COVID-19.

The chain carries TRBV27 and TRBJ2-7, with 9 bases aligning to TRBD1. The CDR3 length is 14 residues. The germline CDR1 and CDR2 sequences are MNHEY and SMNVEV (reference sequence). The ends lost 8 bases at V and 6 bases at J; junction bases unmatched: 11. CDR3 protein: CASGTGTGLREQYF. The CDR3 nucleotides read TGTGCCAGCGGCACCGGGACAGGGTTGCGCGAGCAGTACTTC.

CDR3 sequence reads: CASSSGQPAGQYF. CDR3 DNA: TGTGCCAGCAGCTCTGGTCAACCCGCCGGGCAGTACTTC. J is TRBJ2-7 and V is TRBV7-2; the D is unclear. Trimming pared 4 bases from V and 9 bases from J, leaving 16 bases between. This CDR3 spans 13 amino acids. From germline, CDR1 is SGHTA and CDR2 FQGNSA.

In its sample, this clone was seen once. The chain recombines TRBV6-4 with TRBJ1-5; TRBD1 matches 8 bases. The trim removed 6 bases at V and 7 bases at J, leaving 8 bases unmatched. The CDR3 runs to 14 residues. Germline V CDR1 and CDR2: MRHNA, SNTAGT. CDR3 nucleotides: TGTGCCAGCAGCGAGCAGGGGGCCGAACAGCCCCAGCATTTT. Its translation: CASSEQGAEQPQHF.

The chain joins TRBV7-9 to TRBJ2-2; 10 bases are shared with TRBD1. The V and J ends lost 3 bases and 9 bases, in that order; junction bases with no gene match: 10. This CDR3 has 16 amino acids. Germline V gene lookup returns CDR1 SEHNR and CDR2 FQNEAQ (reference sequence). CDR3 region: CASSLEGTGAPRELFF. CDR3 nucleotide sequence: TGTGCCAGCAGCTTGGAGGGGACAGGGGCCCCCCGGGAGCTGTTTTTT.

The gene calls are TRBV5-4 and TRBJ2-7; D gene ambiguous. Germline values: CDR1 SGHNT, CDR2 YYREEE (reference sequence). The ends were cut back, 1 base at V and 1 base at J, with 9 bases in the middle. The CDR3 length is 14 residues. In DNA, the CDR3 is TGTGCCAGCAGCTTGTCTGCGGTTTCCTACGAGCAGTACTTC. The encoded protein is CASSLSAVSYEQYF.

The rearrangement joins TRBV4-2 to TRBJ2-2; 8 bases match TRBD1. Germline CDR1 is LGHNA and CDR2 is YNFKEQ. V trimming: 4 bases; J trimming: 2 bases; junction bases outside the gene matches: 3. The CDR3 extends over 15 amino acids. The CDR3 DNA sequence: TGTGCCAGCAGCCGCGGACAGGGAAACACCGGGGAGCTGTTTTTT. Translating gives CASSRGQGNTGELFF.

V usage is TRBV5-1 and J usage is TRBJ1-1; D is unclear. V was cut by 2 bases and J by 1 base, with 3 bases left in between. Germline lookup yields CDR1 SGHRS and CDR2 YFSETQ. The CDR3 covers 12 residues. This CDR3 is CASSFQNTEAFF. CDR3 nucleotides: TGCGCCAGCAGCTTTCAGAACACTGAAGCTTTCTTT.

The rearrangement links TRBV6-5 to TRBJ1-4; 7 nucleotides align to TRBD1. J lost 7 bases, V lost 5 bases, and 10 bases had no gene match. Germline V CDR1 and CDR2: MNHEY, SVGAGI. The CDR3 totals 15 residues. Here the CDR3 reads CASSTRQGRREKLFF. CDR3 coding DNA: TGTGCCAGCAGTACCCGACAGGGTCGACGTGAAAAACTGTTTTTT.

The table lists this clone with a count of one. The chain carries TRBV7-2 and TRBJ1-4, with 8 bases matching TRBD1. V shed 5 bases and J 8 bases; nucleotides not matched to a gene: 13. The CDR3 totals 16 residues. Germline V lookup: CDR1 SGHTA, CDR2 FQGNSA. The CDR3 loop reads CASSDDRGSHGEKLFF. The DNA of the CDR3 is TGTGCCAGCAGCGACGACAGGGGCAGTCACGGAGAAAAACTGTTTTTT.

This chain links TRBV19 with TRBJ1-2; D is perhaps TRBD1 (5 bases). Germline CDR1 LNHDA, CDR2 SQIVND (reference sequence). Trimming removed 6 bases from V and 3 bases from J, with 11 bases in between. The CDR3 is 13 residues long. CDR3 amino acids: CASSRGNDYGYTF. The CDR3 DNA sequence: TGTGCCAGTAGCCGGGGGAATGACTATGGCTACACCTTC. The entire variable domain, with the rest obtained from reference TRBV19 and TRBJ1-2, is as follows: DGGITQSPKYLFRKEGQNVTLSCEQNLNHDAMYWYRQDPGQGLRLIYYSQIVNDFQKGDIAEGYSVSREKKESFPLTVTSAQKNPTAFYLCASSRGNDYGYTFGSGTRLTVV.

This CDR3 is CSASTGAQETQYF. As DNA, the CDR3 is TGCAGTGCTAGTACCGGAGCCCAAGAGACCCAGTACTTC. This chain connects TRBV20-1 to TRBJ2-5; no firm D call. The CDR3 is made up of 13 amino acids. The germline V gene has CDR1 DFQATT and CDR2 SNEGSKA (reference sequence). V was trimmed by 3 bases and J by 1 base, leaving 9 bases between them.

The chain uses TRBV21-1 and TRBJ1-1; the tabulated D call, TRBD1, remains unverified against the DNA. TRBV21-1 corresponds to a pseudogene. The CDR3 has 17 residues. CDR3 residues: CASSKTGTGRDPSEAFF. The DNA of the CDR3 is TGTGCCAGCAGCAAGACTGGGACAGGGAGGGATCCTTCTGAAGCTTTCTTT.

V is TRBV9 and J is TRBJ2-6; a weak D match, TRBD2 (6 bases). CDR3 length: 15 amino acids. CDR1 is SGDLS, CDR2 YYNGEE, per germline. Trimming cost V 3 bases and J 0 bases, with 7 bases left between them. The CDR3 loop is CASSGGLSGANVLTF. CDR3 DNA: TGTGCCAGCAGCGGGGGACTCTCTGGGGCCAACGTCCTGACTTTC.

The rearrangement uses TRBV10-3 and TRBJ1-2; the match to TRBD1 covers 10 bases. The germline gives CDR1 ENHRY, CDR2 SYGVKD. The CDR3 has 15 residues. J gave up 3 bases and V 6 bases, and 7 bases lay outside the gene matches. The CDR3 is CAIRPGQGMHYGYTF. The CDR3 nucleotides are TGTGCCATCAGGCCGGGACAGGGGATGCACTATGGCTACACCTTC.

V is TRBV5-1 and J is TRBJ1-1; 7 bases are a match to TRBD1. The CDR3 runs 14 residues. In germline, CDR1 is SGHRS, CDR2 YFSETQ. V shed 3 bases, J shed 1 base, and the junction held 3 bases outside the gene matches. CDR3 sequence (DNA): TGCGCCAGCAGCTGGGACAGATCGAACACTGAAGCTTTCTTT. Protein product: CASSWDRSNTEAFF.

This clone was seen more than once but under ten times. The CDR3 here is CASSQDLQGPDTQYF. In nucleotides, the CDR3 is TGTGCCAGCAGCCAAGATCTACAGGGCCCAGATACGCAGTATTTT. V and J are TRBV14 and TRBJ2-3; a weak D match, TRBD1 (6 bases). Trimming took off 0 bases at V and 4 bases at J, with 11 bases between the two ends. The CDR3 has 15 residues. The V gene's germline CDR1 is SGHDN and CDR2 FVKESK.

The rearrangement joins TRBV16 to TRBJ2-1, with TRBD1 matching 10 bases. CDR3 length: 17 amino acids. Germline-derived CDR1 and CDR2 are KGHSY and FQNENV. Unmatched junction bases numbered 10, after V lost 4 bases and J lost 4 bases. The CDR3 protein is CASSPYKRDRGYNEQFF. In nucleotides, the CDR3 is TGTGCCAGCAGCCCCTATAAACGGGACAGGGGTTACAATGAGCAGTTCTTC.